The 14 T cell receptor beta chains below all came from one sample that was sequenced in a study of identical twins. One entry per CDR3 protein results from TCRdb running MiXCR on the 5' RACE reads. The repertoire holds hundreds of thousands of distinct CDR3 sequences, with more than 9% as singletons. A further study also used this sample, focusing on yellow fever vaccine responses in identical twins.

Sequencing was carried out using CD8+ T cells sorted from blood. The receptors derive from a woman between 18 and 30 years old in good health.

The rearrangement links TRBV2 to TRBJ2-3; TRBD2 matches at 9 bases. This CDR3 spans 15 amino acids. Trimming removed 3 bases from V and 2 bases from J; junction bases left unmatched: 3. Germline V gene sequence: CDR1 SNHLY, CDR2 FYNNEI. CDR3: CASSDPGLATDTQYF. In DNA, the CDR3 is TGTGCCAGCAGTGATCCGGGACTAGCCACAGATACGCAGTATTTT.

This clonotype was counted between two and nine times. The J gene is TRBJ2-7, the V gene TRBV15; D not resolved. V lost 0 bases, J lost 5 bases, and 11 bases lay in between. Germline CDR1 is LNHNV and CDR2 is YYDKDF (reference sequence). CDR3 size: 14 residues. The CDR3 spells CATSRETDPHEQYF. The CDR3 DNA sequence: TGTGCCACCAGCAGAGAAACGGACCCCCACGAGCAGTACTTC.

The chain uses TRBV20-1 and TRBJ2-1; D possibly corresponds to TRBD2 (6 bases). Germline V gene data show CDR1 as DFQATT and CDR2 as SNEGSKA (reference sequence). This CDR3 has 14 residues. V was clipped by 5 bases and J by 3 bases, with 14 bases between them. CDR3 sequence: CSAASEGIYNEQFF. CDR3 coding DNA: TGCAGTGCTGCATCGGAGGGGATCTACAATGAGCAGTTCTTC.

The chain links TRBV20-1 to TRBJ2-7; D not resolved. The CDR3 consists of 13 residues. Germline lookup yields CDR1 DFQATT and CDR2 SNEGSKA (reference sequence). The V and J ends lost 2 bases and 0 bases respectively, with 8 bases between them. CDR3 loop: CSARSRSSYEQYV. The DNA of the CDR3 is TGCAGTGCTAGAAGCAGGAGCTCCTACGAGCAGTACGTC.

This clonotype was seen a handful of times. The chain uses TRBV7-6 and TRBJ2-1; 7 bases are a match to TRBD2. Unmatched junction bases numbered 10, after V lost 1 base and J lost 10 bases. The germline V gene has CDR1 SGHVS and CDR2 FNYEAQ. CDR3 length: 15 amino acids. The CDR3 bases are TGTGCCAGCAGCTTAGGGAGGGAGGGCATTTGGGAGCAGTTCTTC. It specifies CASSLGREGIWEQFF.

J is TRBJ1-2 and V is TRBV12-3 or TRBV12-4, with D possibly TRBD1 on 6 matching bases. V was clipped by 4 bases and J by 1 base, with 19 bases between them. This CDR3 contains 17 residues. The CDR3 sequence is CASSSLDRTSYNYGYTF. In DNA, the CDR3 is TGTGCCAGCAGTTCCCTCGACAGGACCTCATATAACTATGGCTACACCTTC.

The V call is TRBV2, the J call TRBJ2-3; D not resolved. There are 14 residues in the CDR3. The germline V gene has CDR1 SNHLY and CDR2 FYNNEI. Trimming stripped 6 bases from V and 1 base from J, with 11 bases between. CDR3 loop: CASSMEPRTDTQYF. The DNA for the CDR3 is TGTGCCAGCAGCATGGAACCTCGCACAGATACGCAGTATTTT. Complete variable domain (other parts from reference TRBV2 and TRBJ2-3): EPEVTQTPSHQVTQMGQEVILRCVPISNHLYFYWYRQILGQKVEFLVSFYNNEISEKSEIFDDQFSVERPDGSNFTLKIRSTKLEDSAMYFCASSMEPRTDTQYFGPGTRLTVL.

This clonotype was recorded a few times. The chain links TRBV7-9 to TRBJ1-2; a possible D gene is TRBD1 (5 bases). The CDR3 is 15 amino acids. Between the trimmed V and J ends, which lost 5 bases and 8 bases, there was a span of 21 bases. CDR1 is SEHNR and CDR2 is FQNEAQ in the germline V gene (reference sequence). The CDR3 loop is CASSEDNPNWRGYTF. In nucleotides, the CDR3 is TGTGCCAGCAGCGAGGACAATCCCAATTGGAGGGGCTACACCTTC. The variable domain in full, with the rest retrieved from reference TRBV7-9 and TRBJ1-2, is DTGVSQNPRHKITKRGQNVTFRCDPISEHNRLYWYRQTLGQGPEFLTYFQNEAQLEKSRLLSDRFSAERPKGSFSTLEIQRTEQGDSAMYLCASSEDNPNWRGYTFGSGTRLTVV.

In the case of this clonotype: A much larger clonotype is one base distant, so this may be a read error. The CDR3 DNA sequence: TGTGCCAGCAGAACCGGGGTGAAAACTGAAGCTTTCTTT. Its translation is CASRTGVKTEAFF. The chain has TRBV7-9 and TRBJ1-1, with unresolved D. The germline V gene encodes CDR1 SEHNR and CDR2 FQNEAQ (reference sequence). This CDR3 region has 13 residues.

The sample holds a few counts of this clonotype. The rearrangement uses TRBV27 and TRBJ2-3, with D possibly being TRBD2 (5 bases). Trimming took 0 bases from V and 2 from J, leaving 12 bases between them. The CDR3 sequence is 16 residues long. CDR1 and CDR2 from the germline V gene are MNHEY and SMNVEV (reference sequence). The CDR3 reads CASSLSPPSHTDTQYF. In DNA form, the CDR3 reads TGTGCCAGCAGTTTATCGCCTCCTAGCCACACAGATACGCAGTATTTT.

In this sample, this clonotype turned up a few times. The J gene is TRBJ2-1, the V gene TRBV2; 14 positions agree with TRBD2. The CDR3 contains 18 residues. Looked up from germline, CDR1 is SNHLY and CDR2 is FYNNEI. The V gene end was trimmed by 7 bases and the J gene end by 0 bases; junction bases not matched to a gene: 8. The CDR3 spells CASTRLAGGLSSYNEQFF. Written as DNA, the CDR3 is TGTGCCAGCACCCGACTAGCGGGAGGGTTGAGCTCCTACAATGAGCAGTTCTTC.

This chain uses TRBV14 with TRBJ1-1, with 7 nucleotides matching TRBD1. The CDR3 sequence is 15 residues long. Germline lookup yields CDR1 SGHDN and CDR2 FVKESK. V lost 1 base, J lost 1 base, and 3 bases stayed unmatched. The CDR3 here is CASSQVGTANTEAFF. Written as DNA, the CDR3 is TGTGCCAGCAGCCAAGTTGGGACAGCGAACACTGAAGCTTTCTTT.

This clonotype showed up just a few times. The chain combines TRBV7-2 with TRBJ2-6; D is unclear. Trimming left V 0 bases short and J 2 bases short, with 5 bases between. CDR3 length: 15 amino acids. Germline CDR1 SGHTA, CDR2 FQGNSA. The CDR3, as DNA: TGTGCCAGCAGCTTAGCTGCGACTGGGGCCAACGTCCTGACTTTC. Residues: CASSLAATGANVLTF.

The genes are TRBV9 and TRBJ2-3; no definite D call. V dropped 4 bases and J dropped 0 bases, with 15 bases sitting between them. Germline-derived CDR1 and CDR2 are SGDLS and YYNGEE. This CDR3 comprises 16 residues. Here the CDR3 reads CASSQSDLLSTDTQYF. CDR3 DNA sequence: TGTGCCAGCAGCCAGAGTGACCTCCTTAGCACAGATACGCAGTATTTT.